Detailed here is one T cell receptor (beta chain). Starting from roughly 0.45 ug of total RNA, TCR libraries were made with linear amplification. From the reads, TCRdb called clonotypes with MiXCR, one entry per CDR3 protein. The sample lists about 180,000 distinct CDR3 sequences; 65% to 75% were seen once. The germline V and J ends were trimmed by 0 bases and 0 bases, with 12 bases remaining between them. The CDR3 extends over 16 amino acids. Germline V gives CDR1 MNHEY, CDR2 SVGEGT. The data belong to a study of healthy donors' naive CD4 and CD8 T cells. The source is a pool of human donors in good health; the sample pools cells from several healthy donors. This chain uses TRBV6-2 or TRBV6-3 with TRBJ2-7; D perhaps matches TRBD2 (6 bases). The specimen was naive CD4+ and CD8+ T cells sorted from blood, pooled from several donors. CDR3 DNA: TGTGCCAGCAGTTACTCGAAGGGAGGACCCTCCTACGAGCAGTACTTC. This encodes CASSYSKGGPSYEQYF.